The 21 T cell receptor beta chains below all came from one sample that was sequenced in a study of T cells in Graves' hyperthyroidism and ophthalmopathy (dated by TCRdb to about 2019). The method behind the library was multiplex PCR. Reads for this sample came from an Illumina HiSeq 2000. TCR beta CDR3 regions were amplified from RNA transcripts. The first round of RT-PCR for the TCR CDR3 was performed with the HTBI primer set and the Qiagen OneStep RT-PCR kit. TCRdb reanalyzed the raw reads on its own, using fastp at Q25 for trimming and MiXCR for clone calling, and kept in-frame beta chains. Each CDR3 protein appears once, grouped with its most common genes and DNA. Within this sample are fewer than 750,000 distinct CDR3 sequences, with 40% to 55% of them counted one time only. Approximately 7.5% of the sample comes from the top ten. The sample taken for sequencing was peripheral blood or thyroid tissue (not recorded which). Every receptor here comes from a woman under 30 with Graves' hyperthyroidism.

The chain carries TRBV2 and TRBJ1-5; TRBD1 aligns across 7 bases. The CDR3 extends over 15 amino acids. V lost 5 bases and J lost 11; bases outside the gene matches: 15. Germline V gives CDR1 SNHLY, CDR2 FYNNEI. The DNA of the CDR3 is TGTGCCAGCAGTCGTCGGGACAGACCCCAAGAGACCCAGCATTTT. The encoded protein is CASSRRDRPQETQHF.

The sample holds many counts of this clonotype. The rearrangement joins TRBV2 to TRBJ1-1; the D is unclear. The CDR3 is made up of 13 amino acids. Germline lookup yields CDR1 SNHLY and CDR2 FYNNEI. The V end lost 5 bases, the J end lost 4 bases, and 11 bases lay between the germline ends. In DNA, the CDR3 is TGTGCCAGCAGTCCGGTTGAGGTCACTGAAGCTTTCTTT. Residues: CASSPVEVTEAFF.

This clonotype was counted at least ten times. The chain links TRBV7-3 to TRBJ1-1; TRBD1 aligns across 8 bases. Germline assignment: CDR1 SGHTA and CDR2 FQGTGA. CDR3 length equals 15 residues. V dropped 5 bases and J dropped 3; count of bases not matched to a gene: 8. The CDR3: CASSATGDWDTEAFF. CDR3 DNA: TGTGCCAGCAGCGCGACAGGGGATTGGGACACTGAAGCTTTCTTT.

In this sample, this clonotype turned up many times. The rearrangement joins TRBV20-1 to TRBJ2-5, with TRBD1 identical over 9 bases. The V segment lost 5 bases and the J segment 3 bases; nucleotides outside the gene matches: 7. Germline V gene sequence: CDR1 DFQATT, CDR2 SNEGSKA (reference sequence). The CDR3 is 14 residues long. The CDR3 protein is CSAYNDRGKETQYF. DNA of the CDR3: TGCAGTGCTTATAATGACAGGGGGAAAGAGACCCAGTACTTC.

Concerning this clonotype itself: At one boundary the junction diverges from the germline segment, which might be a read error. The chain has TRBV29-1 and TRBJ2-2; D is tentatively TRBD1 or TRBD2 (5 bases each). The germline CDR1 and CDR2 sequences are SQVTM and ANQGSEA. The CDR3 sequence is 10 residues long. The CDR3 DNA reads TGCAGCGTTGAGGGTAGGGGAGCTGTTTTT. Translated: CSVEGRGAVF.

The sample holds many counts of this clonotype. The V gene is TRBV10-3, the J gene TRBJ2-5, with TRBD1 matching 7 bases. The CDR3 totals 13 residues. The V and J ends lost 6 bases and 4 bases, in that order; junction bases with no gene match: 5. In germline, CDR1 is ENHRY, CDR2 SYGVKD. The CDR3 reads CAISGQERETQYF. The CDR3 nucleotides read TGTGCCATCAGCGGACAGGAGCGAGAGACCCAGTACTTC.

V gene TRBV10-3 combines with J gene TRBJ2-6, with 8 bases matching TRBD1. V lost 2 bases and J lost 2; bases outside the gene matches: 5. CDR1 is ENHRY, CDR2 SYGVKD, per germline. There are 17 residues in the CDR3. This CDR3 reads CAISEEDRDAGANVLTF. For the CDR3, the DNA is TGTGCCATCAGTGAGGAGGACAGGGATGCTGGGGCCAACGTCCTGACTTTC.

As regards this clonotype: One end of the junction does not line up with germline, which may come from a read error. The V gene is TRBV25-1, the J gene TRBJ1-4, with a possible D match to TRBD1 (5 bases). From germline, CDR1 is MGHDK and CDR2 SYGVNS. The CDR3 consists of 12 residues. This CDR3 reads CASRGMVEKLVF. CDR3 in DNA: TGCGCCAGCCGGGGGATGGTTGAAAAACTGGTTTTT.

This clonotype was counted a few times. This chain joins TRBV6-1 and TRBJ2-7, with 8 bases aligning to TRBD2. This CDR3 has 15 residues. With V trimmed by 6 bases and J by 4 bases, 11 bases remained unmatched. Germline V CDR1 and CDR2: MNHNS, SASEGT. This CDR3 reads CASSPSGAGGYEQYF. Written as DNA, the CDR3 is TGTGCCAGCAGCCCGTCGGGGGCGGGGGGATACGAGCAGTACTTC.

The chain has TRBV19 and TRBJ2-2, with 7 bases aligning to TRBD1. V trimming: 11 bases; J trimming: 1 base; junction bases outside the gene matches: 16. Looked up from germline, CDR1 is LNHDA and CDR2 is SQIVND (reference sequence). This CDR3 contains 17 residues. The CDR3 sequence: CALSNPSHRGNTGELFF. Written as DNA, the CDR3 is TGTGCCCTCTCTAATCCATCACACAGGGGGAACACCGGGGAGCTGTTTTTT. The full variable domain, rest sourced from reference TRBV19 and TRBJ2-2, is DGGITQSPKYLFRKEGQNVTLSCEQNLNHDAMYWYRQDPGQGLRLIYYSQIVNDFQKGDIAEGYSVSREKKESFPLTVTSAQKNPTAFYLCALSNPSHRGNTGELFFGEGSRLTVL.

This clonotype was observed at least ten times. This chain uses TRBV14 with TRBJ2-2; the D is unclear. The germline V and J ends were trimmed by 3 bases and 5 bases, with 10 bases remaining between them. Per germline, CDR1 SGHDN and CDR2 FVKESK. This CDR3 is built from 14 residues. Written as DNA, the CDR3 is TGTGCCAGCAGCCAGAGTTGGTGGACCGGGGAGCTGTTTTTT. Its translation: CASSQSWWTGELFF.

CDR3: CASSERVSYGYTF. CDR3 bases: TGTGCCAGCAGTGAAAGGGTCAGCTATGGCTACACCTTC. The chain uses TRBV2 and TRBJ1-2; the D is unclear. The CDR3 totals 13 residues. From germline, CDR1 is SNHLY and CDR2 FYNNEI. Between the trimmed V and J ends, which lost 2 bases and 4 bases, there was a span of 8 bases.

The chain joins TRBV7-3 to TRBJ2-7; the match to TRBD1 covers 9 bases. Trimming cost V 5 bases and J 4 bases; bases outside gene matches: 6. This CDR3 contains 14 residues. CDR1 SGHTA and CDR2 FQGTGA come from the germline V gene. CDR3 coding DNA: TGTGCCAGCAGCCGCGGGACAGGGTTTTACGAGCAGTACTTC. As protein: CASSRGTGFYEQYF.

The rearrangement joins TRBV20-1 to TRBJ2-7, with 12 bases aligning to TRBD2. Germline V gene data show CDR1 as DFQATT and CDR2 as SNEGSKA (reference sequence). CDR3 length: 21 residues. The trim removed 0 bases at V and 0 bases at J, leaving 18 bases unmatched. The CDR3 spells CSARDMCQQLPTSGSSYEQYF. The CDR3 DNA reads TGCAGTGCTAGAGATATGTGCCAGCAGCTCCCGACTAGCGGGAGCTCCTACGAGCAGTACTTC.

This clonotype was observed at least ten times. The chain employs TRBV7-9 and TRBJ2-5, with TRBD1 as a possible D gene (6 bases). Trimming took 5 bases from V and 3 from J, leaving 10 bases between them. The CDR3 runs to 13 residues. Germline-derived CDR1 and CDR2 are SEHNR and FQNEAQ (reference sequence). For the CDR3, the DNA is TGTGCCAGCAGCGTCCGGGACAAAGAGACCCAGTACTTC. It encodes CASSVRDKETQYF.

J is TRBJ2-7 and V is TRBV29-1, with D perhaps matching TRBD1 (5 bases). This CDR3 has 12 amino acids. CDR1 and CDR2 (germline): SQVTM, ANQGSEA. V was shortened by 6 bases and J by 4 bases, with 13 bases between the two germline ends. The CDR3 is CSVQTAAYEQYF. The CDR3 coding sequence is TGCAGCGTCCAGACAGCCGCTTACGAGCAGTACTTC.

This clonotype turned up a few times. The chain recombines TRBV7-9 with TRBJ2-5; the match to TRBD2 covers 13 bases. This CDR3 is built from 16 residues. Germline values: CDR1 SEHNR, CDR2 FQNEAQ (reference sequence). Germline trimming cut 5 bases from V and 5 bases from J; bases unmatched to any gene: 8. The CDR3 is CASSPGLAGAVETQYF. The CDR3 nucleotides read TGTGCCAGCAGCCCCGGACTAGCGGGAGCGGTTGAGACCCAGTACTTC.

Remarks on this clonotype: This may be a read error: a much more frequent sequence differs by one nucleotide. The chain combines TRBV2 with TRBJ2-2; D is uncertain. CDR3 length equals 12 residues. Germline lookup yields CDR1 SNHLY and CDR2 FYNNEI. Deletions cut 8 bases from V and 4 bases from J, with 8 bases between. In nucleotides, the CDR3 is TGTGCCAGCGGGCAGCGCACCGGGGAGCTGTTTTTT. It specifies CASGQRTGELFF.

This chain connects TRBV29-1 to TRBJ1-1; no reliable D call. CDR1 SQVTM and CDR2 ANQGSEA come from the germline V gene. The CDR3 consists of 13 residues. V was cut by 5 bases and J by 0 bases, with 10 bases left in between. The CDR3 protein is CSVRADMNTEAFF. The CDR3 DNA reads TGCAGCGTTAGGGCAGATATGAACACTGAAGCTTTCTTT.

This clonotype has ten or more counts. The genes are TRBV12-3 or TRBV12-4 and TRBJ1-5, with D perhaps TRBD1 (6 bases). V lost 6 bases and J 0 bases, leaving 12 bases between the germline ends. The CDR3 is 15 residues long. The CDR3 is CASRPGHYSNQPQHF. The CDR3 coding sequence is TGTGCCAGCAGACCGGGACATTATAGCAATCAGCCCCAGCATTTT.

The chain carries TRBV7-9 and TRBJ1-4, with TRBD1 identical over 7 bases. With V trimmed by 5 bases and J by 12 bases, 9 bases remained unmatched. Germline V CDR1 and CDR2: SEHNR, FQNEAQ (reference sequence). The CDR3 covers 13 residues. The CDR3 DNA reads as TGTGCCAGCAGCCCGACAGGGAAGGGGGAACTGTTTTTT. Its protein is CASSPTGKGELFF.